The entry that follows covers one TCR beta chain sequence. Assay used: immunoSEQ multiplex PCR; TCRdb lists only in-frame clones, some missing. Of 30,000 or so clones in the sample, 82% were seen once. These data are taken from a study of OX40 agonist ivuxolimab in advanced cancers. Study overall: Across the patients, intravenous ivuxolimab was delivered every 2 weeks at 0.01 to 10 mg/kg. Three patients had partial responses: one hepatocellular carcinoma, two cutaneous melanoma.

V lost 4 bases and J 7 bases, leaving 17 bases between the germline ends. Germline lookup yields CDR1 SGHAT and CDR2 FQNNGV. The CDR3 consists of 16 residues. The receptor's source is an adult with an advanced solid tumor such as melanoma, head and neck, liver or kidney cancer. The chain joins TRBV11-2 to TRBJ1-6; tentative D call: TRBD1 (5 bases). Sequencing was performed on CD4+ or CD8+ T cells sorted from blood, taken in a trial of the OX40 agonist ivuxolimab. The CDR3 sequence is CASSSPRGGTNSPLHF. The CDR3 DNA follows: TGTGCCAGCAGCTCCCCCCGTGGGGGAACAAATTCACCCCTCCACTTT.